This T cell receptor beta chain stems from a study of blood T cell repertoires in COVID-19. For the study at large: Acute-phase and convalescent COVID-19 samples originated in the United States, Italy and Spain.

Clones were sequenced by immunoSEQ multiplex PCR, and TCRdb holds only the in-frame ones, with some missing. Of 250,000 to 300,000 clones listed, over 80% are singletons. The CDR3 extends over 15 amino acids. Germline CDR1 and CDR2: GTSNPN and SVGIG (reference sequence). With 5 bases clipped from V and 2 bases from J, the junction kept 10 bases outside the gene matches. Sample: peripheral blood. The sequence was collected from a woman between 40 and 55 years old who had recovered from COVID-19. V is TRBV30 and J is TRBJ2-3; TRBD2 aligns across 7 bases. The CDR3 nucleotides read TGTGCCTGGTCAGGAGGCGGGGGTTCCACAGATACGCAGTATTTT. Its protein is CAWSGGGGSTDTQYF.